Included here is one TCR beta chain sequence, with context. Antigen unknown. Produced via immunoSEQ multiplex PCR; TCRdb's table is partial and in-frame only. The sample consists of some 86,000 clones, roughly 93% of them appearing once. The CDR3 is 15 residues long. CDR1 is LNHDA and CDR2 is SQIVND in the germline V gene (reference sequence). The V end lost 1 base, the J end lost 2 bases, and 12 bases lay between the germline ends. This record comes from a study of cytomegalovirus exposure and HLA in healthy donors. General study findings and limits: Among TCR beta chains, those listed as cytomegalovirus-associated numbered some 170. In vitro experiments confirmed that three CMV-associated chains were specific for CMV antigens. The finding came from a later analysis; first-cohort TCR clusters tended to co-occur in the 110 or so validation repertoires.

The donors belonged to the approximately 120-subject validation cohort, separate from the roughly 670-subject first cohort. The chain combines TRBV19 with TRBJ2-7, with D possibly matching TRBD2 (5 bases). This sequence originates from a woman in her twenties or thirties in good health and CMV-seronegative. The sequenced material came from PBMCs. The CDR3 DNA sequence: TGTGCCAGTAGTATAGCCCCGGGAACTACCTACGAGCAGTACTTC. Its translation is CASSIAPGTTYEQYF.